The next 4 T cell receptor beta chains were all read from a single sample in a study of Tregs in tolerant kidney transplant recipients. Clones were read by immunoSEQ multiplex PCR, and TCRdb kept only the in-frame ones, dropping some. The sample has approximately 50,000 clones. This specimen consisted of CD4+ T cells from blood, obtained before the transplant. The source is a human donor who received a combined kidney and bone marrow transplant.

As to this clone: The CDR3 extends 3 residues past the end of the read, so its final part is completed from the germline J gene. V and J are TRBV30 and TRBJ2-3; no clear D. The CDR3 is made up of 13 amino acids. The V end lost 0 bases, the J end lost 8 bases, and 12 bases lay between the germline ends. Per the germline V gene, CDR1 is GTSNPN and CDR2 is SVGIG (reference sequence). The DNA read from the CDR3 is TGTGCCTGGAGTGTAAAGGCGGCTGGTACG. Amino acid sequence: CAWSVKAAGT. The full CDR3 protein reads CAWSVKAAGTQYF.

Incomplete CDR3 DNA: TGTGCCAGCAGCCCTCCGTCCGAG. It yields the protein CASSPPSE. In full, the CDR3 is CASSPPSEQYF. V usage is TRBV7-9 and J usage is TRBJ2-7; the D is unclear. The read ends 3 residues shy of where the CDR3 ends; the end is completed using the germline J gene. The V end lost 5 bases, the J end lost 6 bases, and 8 bases lay between the germline ends. The CDR3 has 11 amino acids. The V gene's germline CDR1 is SEHNR and CDR2 FQNEAQ (reference sequence).

CDR3 bases read: TGTGCCAGCAGCTCCCCCGAGACAGGGGGGAAA. It codes for CASSSPETGGK. The full-length CDR3 reads as CASSSPETGGKLFF. The chain carries TRBV7-2 and TRBJ1-4; 9 nucleotides match TRBD1. The CDR3 end falls 3 residues outside the read, so it is completed with the germline J gene. The length of the CDR3 is 14 residues. Germline V gene lookup returns CDR1 SGHTA and CDR2 FQGNSA. Complete variable domain (other parts from reference TRBV7-2 and TRBJ1-4): GAGVSQSPSNKVTEKGKDVELRCDPISGHTALYWYRQSLGQGLEFLIYFQGNSAPDKSGLPSDRFSAERTGGSVSTLTIQRTQQEDSAVYLCASSSPETGGKLFFGSGTQLSVL.

About this clone: The read halts 3 residues ahead of the CDR3 end, with the missing end drawn from the germline J gene. This chain links TRBV6-1 with TRBJ2-3; D not certain. With 3 bases removed from V and 1 base from J, the gap between germline ends came to 8 bases. CDR1 and CDR2 from the germline V gene are MNHNS and SASEGT. The CDR3 loop spans 14 amino acids. The CDR3 bases that were read are TGTGCCAGCAGTGAGCCGTCAGGCACAGATACG. Protein: CASSEPSGTDT. In full, the CDR3 reads CASSEPSGTDTQYF.